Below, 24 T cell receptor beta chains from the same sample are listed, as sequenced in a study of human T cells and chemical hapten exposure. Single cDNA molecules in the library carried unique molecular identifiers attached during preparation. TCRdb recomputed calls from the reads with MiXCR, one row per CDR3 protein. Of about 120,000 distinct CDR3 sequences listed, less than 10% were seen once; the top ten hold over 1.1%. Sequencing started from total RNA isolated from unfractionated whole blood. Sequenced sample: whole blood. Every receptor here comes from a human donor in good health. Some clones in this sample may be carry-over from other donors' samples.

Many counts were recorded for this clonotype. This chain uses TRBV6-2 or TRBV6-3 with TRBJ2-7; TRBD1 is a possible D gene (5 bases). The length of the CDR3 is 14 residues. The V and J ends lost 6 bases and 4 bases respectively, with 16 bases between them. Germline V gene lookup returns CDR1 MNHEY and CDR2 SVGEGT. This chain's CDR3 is CASSLPTERYEQYF. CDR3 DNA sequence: TGTGCCAGCAGCTTGCCGACAGAAAGGTACGAGCAGTACTTC.

CDR3 amino acids: CASRLLGGGPTDTQYF. The CDR3 nucleotides are TGTGCCAGCAGACTCCTGGGGGGGGGGCCGACAGATACGCAGTATTTT. This chain joins TRBV12-3 or TRBV12-4 and TRBJ2-3; TRBD2 might be the D (7 bases). This CDR3 is 16 amino acids long. V was shortened by 6 bases and J by 3 bases, with 19 bases between the two germline ends.

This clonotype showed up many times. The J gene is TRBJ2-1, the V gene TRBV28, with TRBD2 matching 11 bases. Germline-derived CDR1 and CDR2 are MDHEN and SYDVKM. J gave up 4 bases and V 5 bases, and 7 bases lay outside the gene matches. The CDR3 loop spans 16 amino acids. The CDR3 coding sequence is TGTGCCAGCAGTCCACTTAGCGGGAGGGTTTACAATGAGCAGTTCTTC. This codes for CASSPLSGRVYNEQFF.

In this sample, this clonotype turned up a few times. The DNA of the CDR3 is TGTGCCAGTAGAGAGACCGGGACTAGCGAGAACAATGAGCAGTTCTTC. Protein: CASRETGTSENNEQFF. The rearrangement links TRBV19 to TRBJ2-1, with 10 bases matching TRBD2. This CDR3 is built from 16 residues. Trimming removed 6 bases from V and 5 bases from J; junction bases left unmatched: 10. Germline V gene lookup returns CDR1 LNHDA and CDR2 SQIVND (reference sequence).

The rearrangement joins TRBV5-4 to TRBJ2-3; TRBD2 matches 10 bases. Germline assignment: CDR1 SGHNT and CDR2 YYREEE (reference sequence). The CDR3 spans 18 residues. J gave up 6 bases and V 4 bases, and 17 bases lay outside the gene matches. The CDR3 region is CASSTGGNVAGGWDTQYF. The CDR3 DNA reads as TGTGCCAGCAGCACAGGTGGAAACGTAGCGGGGGGTTGGGATACGCAGTATTTT.

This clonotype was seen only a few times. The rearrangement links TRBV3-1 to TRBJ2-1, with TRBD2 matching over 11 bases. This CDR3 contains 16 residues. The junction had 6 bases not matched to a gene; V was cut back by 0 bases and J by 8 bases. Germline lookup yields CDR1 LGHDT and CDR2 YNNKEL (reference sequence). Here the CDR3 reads CASSQDWLAGGHEQFF. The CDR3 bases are TGTGCCAGCAGCCAAGATTGGCTAGCGGGAGGCCATGAGCAGTTCTTC.

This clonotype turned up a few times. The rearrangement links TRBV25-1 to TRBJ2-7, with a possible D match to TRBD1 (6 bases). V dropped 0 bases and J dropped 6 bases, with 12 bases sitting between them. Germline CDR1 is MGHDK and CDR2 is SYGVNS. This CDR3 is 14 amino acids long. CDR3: CASSEYGRGGEQYF. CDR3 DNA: TGTGCCAGCAGTGAATATGGCAGGGGTGGCGAGCAGTACTTC.

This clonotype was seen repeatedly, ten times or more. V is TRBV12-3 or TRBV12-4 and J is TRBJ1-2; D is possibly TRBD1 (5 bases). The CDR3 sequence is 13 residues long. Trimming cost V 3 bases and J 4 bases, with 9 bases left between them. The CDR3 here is CASSLTDTYGYTF. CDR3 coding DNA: TGTGCCAGCAGTTTGACAGATACCTATGGCTACACCTTC.

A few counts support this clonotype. CDR3 bases: TGCGCCAGCAGCCACGGGGTAAGGACAGATCTCTACGAGCAGTACTTC. It specifies CASSHGVRTDLYEQYF. The J gene is TRBJ2-7, the V gene TRBV4-3; D perhaps matches TRBD1 (6 bases). The CDR3 sequence is 16 residues long. Germline V gives CDR1 LGHNA, CDR2 YSLEER. Trimming shortened V by 3 bases and J by 3 bases, and 18 bases separated the two germline ends.

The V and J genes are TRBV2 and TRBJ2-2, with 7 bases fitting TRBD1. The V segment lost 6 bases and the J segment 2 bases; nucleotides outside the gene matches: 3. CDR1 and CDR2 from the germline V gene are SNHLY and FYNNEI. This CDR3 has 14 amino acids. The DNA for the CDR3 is TGTGCCAGCAGGGGGACAGTTAACACCGGGGAGCTGTTTTTT. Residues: CASRGTVNTGELFF. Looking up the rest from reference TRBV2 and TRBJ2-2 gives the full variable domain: EPEVTQTPSHQVTQMGQEVILRCVPISNHLYFYWYRQILGQKVEFLVSFYNNEISEKSEIFDDQFSVERPDGSNFTLKIRSTKLEDSAMYFCASRGTVNTGELFFGEGSRLTVL.

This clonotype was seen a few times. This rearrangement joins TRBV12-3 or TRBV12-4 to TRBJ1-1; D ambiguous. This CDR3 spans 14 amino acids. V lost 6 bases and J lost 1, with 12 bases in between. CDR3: CASRPSSRNTEAFF. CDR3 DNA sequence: TGTGCCAGCAGGCCAAGCTCTCGGAACACTGAAGCTTTCTTT.

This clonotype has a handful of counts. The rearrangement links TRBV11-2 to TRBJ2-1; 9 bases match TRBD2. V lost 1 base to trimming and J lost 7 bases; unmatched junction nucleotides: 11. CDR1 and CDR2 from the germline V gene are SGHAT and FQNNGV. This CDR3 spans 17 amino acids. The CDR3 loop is CASSLGFRAGGSNEQFF. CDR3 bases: TGTGCCAGCAGCTTAGGGTTCCGGGCGGGAGGGAGTAATGAGCAGTTCTTC.

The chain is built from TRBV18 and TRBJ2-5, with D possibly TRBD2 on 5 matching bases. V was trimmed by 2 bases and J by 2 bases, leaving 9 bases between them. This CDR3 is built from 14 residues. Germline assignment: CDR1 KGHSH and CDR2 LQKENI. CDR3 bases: TGTGCCAGCTCACCAGGCAGCGGTCAAGAGACCCAGTACTTC. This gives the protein CASSPGSGQETQYF.

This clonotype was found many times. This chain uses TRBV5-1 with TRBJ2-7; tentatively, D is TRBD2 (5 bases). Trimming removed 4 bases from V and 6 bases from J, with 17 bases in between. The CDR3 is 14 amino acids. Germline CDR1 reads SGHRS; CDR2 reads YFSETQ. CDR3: CASSASNSGVEQYF. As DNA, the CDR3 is TGCGCCAGCAGCGCTTCTAACTCCGGGGTCGAGCAGTACTTC.

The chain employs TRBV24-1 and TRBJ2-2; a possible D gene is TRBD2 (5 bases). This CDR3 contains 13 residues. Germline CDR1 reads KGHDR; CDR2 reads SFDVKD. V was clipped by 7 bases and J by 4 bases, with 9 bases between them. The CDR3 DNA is TGTGCCACCAGGGAGGATTCCACCGGGGAGCTGTTTTTT. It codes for CATREDSTGELFF.

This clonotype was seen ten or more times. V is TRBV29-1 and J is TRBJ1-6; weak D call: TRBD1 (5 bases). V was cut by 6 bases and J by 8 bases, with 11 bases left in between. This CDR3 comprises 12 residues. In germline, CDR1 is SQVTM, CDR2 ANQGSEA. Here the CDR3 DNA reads TGCAGCGTCAGGGTCGGGGATTCACCCCTCCACTTT. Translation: CSVRVGDSPLHF.

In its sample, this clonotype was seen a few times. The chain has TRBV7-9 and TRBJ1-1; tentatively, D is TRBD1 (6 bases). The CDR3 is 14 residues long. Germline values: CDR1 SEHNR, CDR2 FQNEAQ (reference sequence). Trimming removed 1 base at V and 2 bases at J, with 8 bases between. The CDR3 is CASSLGQDNTEAFF. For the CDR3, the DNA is TGTGCCAGCAGCTTAGGACAGGACAACACTGAAGCTTTCTTT. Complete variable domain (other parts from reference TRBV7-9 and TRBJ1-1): DTGVSQNPRHKITKRGQNVTFRCDPISEHNRLYWYRQTLGQGPEFLTYFQNEAQLEKSRLLSDRFSAERPKGSFSTLEIQRTEQGDSAMYLCASSLGQDNTEAFFGQGTRLTVV.

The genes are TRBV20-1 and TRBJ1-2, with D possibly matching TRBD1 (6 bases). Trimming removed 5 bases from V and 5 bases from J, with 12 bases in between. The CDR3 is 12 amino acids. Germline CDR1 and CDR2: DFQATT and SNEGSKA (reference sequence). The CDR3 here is CSAENREYGYTF. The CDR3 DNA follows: TGCAGTGCTGAAAACAGGGAGTATGGCTACACCTTC.

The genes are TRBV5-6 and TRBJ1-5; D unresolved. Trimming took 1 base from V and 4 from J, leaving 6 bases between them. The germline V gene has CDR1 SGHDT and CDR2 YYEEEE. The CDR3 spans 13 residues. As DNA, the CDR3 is TGTGCCAGCAGCTTGAGCCAGAATCAGCCCCAGCATTTT. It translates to CASSLSQNQPQHF. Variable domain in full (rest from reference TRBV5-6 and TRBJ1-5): DAGVTQSPTHLIKTRGQQVTLRCSPKSGHDTVSWYQQALGQGPQFIFQYYEEEERQRGNFPDRFSGHQFPNYSSELNVNALLLGDSALYLCASSLSQNQPQHFGDGTRLSIL.

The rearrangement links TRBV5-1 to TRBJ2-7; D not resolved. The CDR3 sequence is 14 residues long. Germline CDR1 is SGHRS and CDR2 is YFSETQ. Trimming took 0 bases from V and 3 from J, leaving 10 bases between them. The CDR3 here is CASSLEGSNYEQYF. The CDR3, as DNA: TGCGCCAGCAGCTTGGAAGGCAGTAACTACGAGCAGTACTTC.

The CDR3 protein is CATSDPDRDTGELFF. CDR3 nucleotide sequence: TGTGCCACCAGTGACCCGGACAGGGACACCGGGGAGCTGTTTTTT. The rearrangement uses TRBV24-1 and TRBJ2-2; 8 positions agree with TRBD1. The CDR3 totals 15 residues. Germline V gene sequence: CDR1 KGHDR, CDR2 SFDVKD. V shed 4 bases, J shed 3 bases, and the junction held 3 bases outside the gene matches.

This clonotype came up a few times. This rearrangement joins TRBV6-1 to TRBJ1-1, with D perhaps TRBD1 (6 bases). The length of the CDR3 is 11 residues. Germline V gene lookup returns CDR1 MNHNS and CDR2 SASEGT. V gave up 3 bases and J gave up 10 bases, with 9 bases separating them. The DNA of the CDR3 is TGTGCCAGCAGTGAGTTCAGGGGAGCTTTCTTT. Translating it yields CASSEFRGAFF.

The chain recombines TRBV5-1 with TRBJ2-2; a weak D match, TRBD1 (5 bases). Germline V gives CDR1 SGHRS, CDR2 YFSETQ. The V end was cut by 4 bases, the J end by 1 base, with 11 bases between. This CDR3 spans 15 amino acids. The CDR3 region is CASSLGQLNTGELFF. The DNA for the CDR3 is TGCGCCAGCAGCCTAGGACAATTGAACACCGGGGAGCTGTTTTTT.

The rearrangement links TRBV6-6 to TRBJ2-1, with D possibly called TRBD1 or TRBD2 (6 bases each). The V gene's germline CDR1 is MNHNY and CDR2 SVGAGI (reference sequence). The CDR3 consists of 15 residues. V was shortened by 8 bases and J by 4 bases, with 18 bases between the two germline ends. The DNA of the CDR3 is TGTGCCAGCCGTAGGGCCGGGGGCGAGTACAATGAGCAGTTCTTC. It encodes CASRRAGGEYNEQFF.